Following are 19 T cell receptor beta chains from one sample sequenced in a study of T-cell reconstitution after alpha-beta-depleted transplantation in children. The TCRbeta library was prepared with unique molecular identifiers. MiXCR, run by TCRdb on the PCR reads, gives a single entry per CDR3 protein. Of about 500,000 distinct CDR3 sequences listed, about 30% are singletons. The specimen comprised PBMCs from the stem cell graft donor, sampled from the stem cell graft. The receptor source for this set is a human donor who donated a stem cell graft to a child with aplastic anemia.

CDR3 loop: CASRRTSGASSYNEQFF. The CDR3 nucleotides read TGTGCCAGCAGGCGGACTAGCGGGGCGAGCTCCTACAATGAGCAGTTCTTC. The V call is TRBV11-2, the J call TRBJ2-1, with TRBD2 matching 12 bases. There are 17 residues in the CDR3. CDR1 and CDR2 from the germline V gene are SGHAT and FQNNGV. V gave up 6 bases and J gave up 0 bases; unmatched junction bases: 6.

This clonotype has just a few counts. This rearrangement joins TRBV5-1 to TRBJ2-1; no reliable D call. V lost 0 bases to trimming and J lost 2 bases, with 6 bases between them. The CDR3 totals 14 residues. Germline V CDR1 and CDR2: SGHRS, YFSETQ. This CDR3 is CASSLDGPYNEQFF. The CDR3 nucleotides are TGCGCCAGCAGCTTGGATGGGCCCTACAATGAGCAGTTCTTC.

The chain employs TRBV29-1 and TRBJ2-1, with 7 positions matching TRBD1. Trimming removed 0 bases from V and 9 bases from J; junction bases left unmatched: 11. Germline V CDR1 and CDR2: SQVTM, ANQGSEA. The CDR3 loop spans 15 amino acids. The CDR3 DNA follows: TGCAGCGTTGAAGAACCAGCTAAGACAGGGATTGAGCAGTTCTTC. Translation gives CSVEEPAKTGIEQFF.

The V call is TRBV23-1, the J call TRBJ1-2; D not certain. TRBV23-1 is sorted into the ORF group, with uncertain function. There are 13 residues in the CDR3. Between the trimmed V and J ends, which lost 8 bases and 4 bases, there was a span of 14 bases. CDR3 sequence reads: CASCWGGLYGYTF. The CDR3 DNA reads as TGCGCCAGCTGTTGGGGAGGTCTCTATGGCTACACCTTC.

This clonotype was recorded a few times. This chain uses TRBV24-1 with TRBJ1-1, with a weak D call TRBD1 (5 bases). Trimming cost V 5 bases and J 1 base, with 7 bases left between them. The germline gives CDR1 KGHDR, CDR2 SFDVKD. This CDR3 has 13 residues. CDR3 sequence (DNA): TGTGCCACCAGTGCAGGGTCGAACACTGAAGCTTTCTTT. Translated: CATSAGSNTEAFF.

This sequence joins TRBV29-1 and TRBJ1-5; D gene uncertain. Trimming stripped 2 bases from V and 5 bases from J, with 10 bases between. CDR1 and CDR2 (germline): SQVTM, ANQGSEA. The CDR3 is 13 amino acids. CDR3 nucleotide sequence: TGCAGCGTTGAACGGGGAACCGATCAGCCCCAGCATTTT. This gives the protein CSVERGTDQPQHF. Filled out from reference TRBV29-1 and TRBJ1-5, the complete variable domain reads SAVISQKPSRDICQRGTSLTIQCQVDSQVTMMFWYRQQPGQSLTLIATANQGSEATYESGFVIDKFPISRPNLTFSTLTVSNMSPEDSSIYLCSVERGTDQPQHFGDGTRLSIL.

Written as DNA, the CDR3 is TGCAGTGCTACCGGGACTATGAACACCGGGGAGCTGTTTTTT. Its translation is CSATGTMNTGELFF. The rearrangement links TRBV20-1 to TRBJ2-2; 7 bases align to TRBD2. From germline, CDR1 is DFQATT and CDR2 SNEGSKA (reference sequence). After removal of 4 bases from V and 1 base from J, the junction contained 3 bases not matched to a gene. The CDR3 has 14 amino acids.

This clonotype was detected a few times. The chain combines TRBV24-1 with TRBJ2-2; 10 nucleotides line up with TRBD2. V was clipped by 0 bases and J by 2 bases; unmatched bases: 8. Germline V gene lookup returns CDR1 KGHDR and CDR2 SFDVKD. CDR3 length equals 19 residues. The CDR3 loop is CATSDLPPSGSLNTGELFF. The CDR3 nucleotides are TGTGCCACCAGTGATTTGCCCCCTAGCGGGAGTTTAAACACCGGGGAGCTGTTTTTT.

Here the CDR3 reads CASNLPSSGATDTQYF. The CDR3 DNA reads TGCGCCAGCAACCTTCCCTCTAGCGGGGCCACAGATACGCAGTATTTT. The V gene is TRBV5-1, the J gene TRBJ2-3; TRBD2 agrees at 9 bases. Looked up from germline, CDR1 is SGHRS and CDR2 is YFSETQ. The CDR3 runs to 16 residues. V shed 6 bases, J shed 2 bases, and the junction held 10 bases outside the gene matches.

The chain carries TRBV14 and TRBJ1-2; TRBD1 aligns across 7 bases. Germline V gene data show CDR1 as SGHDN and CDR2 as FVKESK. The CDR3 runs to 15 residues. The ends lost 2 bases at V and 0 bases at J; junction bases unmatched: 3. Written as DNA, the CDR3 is TGTGCCAGCAGCCAAACGACAGGGTCTAACTATGGCTACACCTTC. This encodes CASSQTTGSNYGYTF. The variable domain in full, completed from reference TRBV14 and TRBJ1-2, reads EAGVTQFPSHSVIEKGQTVTLRCDPISGHDNLYWYRRVMGKEIKFLLHFVKESKQDESGMPNNRFLAERTGGTYSTLKVQPAELEDSGVYFCASSQTTGSNYGYTFGSGTRLTVV.

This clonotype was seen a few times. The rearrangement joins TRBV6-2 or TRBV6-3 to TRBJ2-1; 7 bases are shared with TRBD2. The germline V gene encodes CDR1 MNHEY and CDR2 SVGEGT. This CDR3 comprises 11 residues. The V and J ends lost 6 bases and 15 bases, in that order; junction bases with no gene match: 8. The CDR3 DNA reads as TGTGCCAGCAGCCGGGACTACCGATCGTTCTTC. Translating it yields CASSRDYRSFF.

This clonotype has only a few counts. The CDR3 sequence is CASSFEGPYEQYV. The CDR3, as DNA: TGTGCCAGCAGTTTTGAGGGGCCCTACGAGCAGTACGTC. The V gene is TRBV12-3 or TRBV12-4, the J gene TRBJ2-7; D may match TRBD1 or TRBD2 (5 bases each). V lost 3 bases, J lost 2 bases, and 8 bases lay in between. This CDR3 spans 13 amino acids.

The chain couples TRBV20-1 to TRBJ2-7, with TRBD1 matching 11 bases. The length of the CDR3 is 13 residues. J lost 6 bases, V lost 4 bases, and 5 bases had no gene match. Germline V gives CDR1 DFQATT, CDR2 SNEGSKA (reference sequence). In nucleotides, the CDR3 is TGCAGTGCTATTCGGGACAGGGGGACCGAGCAGTACTTC. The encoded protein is CSAIRDRGTEQYF.

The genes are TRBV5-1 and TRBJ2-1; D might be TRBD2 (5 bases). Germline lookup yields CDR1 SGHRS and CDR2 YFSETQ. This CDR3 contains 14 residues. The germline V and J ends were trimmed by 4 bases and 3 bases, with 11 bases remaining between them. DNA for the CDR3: TGCGCCAGCAGCCCGGAAACTAGCTACAATGAGCAGTTCTTC. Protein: CASSPETSYNEQFF.

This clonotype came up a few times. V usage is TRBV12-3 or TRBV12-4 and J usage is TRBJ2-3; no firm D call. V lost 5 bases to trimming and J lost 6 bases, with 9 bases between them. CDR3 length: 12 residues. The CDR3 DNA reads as TGTGCCAGCAGTGACCCGAGGGATACGCAGTATTTT. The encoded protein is CASSDPRDTQYF.

The CDR3 loop reads CASSQDWGEKLFF. The CDR3 nucleotides are TGCGCCAGCAGCCAAGATTGGGGTGAAAAACTGTTTTTT. The chain uses TRBV4-1 and TRBJ1-4; D is undetermined. This CDR3 region has 13 residues. Germline values: CDR1 MGHRA, CDR2 YSYEKL. V lost 0 bases to trimming and J lost 7 bases, with 6 bases between them.

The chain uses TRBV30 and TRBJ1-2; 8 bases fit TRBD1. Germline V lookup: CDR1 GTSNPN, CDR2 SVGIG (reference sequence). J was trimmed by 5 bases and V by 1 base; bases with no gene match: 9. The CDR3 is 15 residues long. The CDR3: CAWSEPDRGRYGYTF. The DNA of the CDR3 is TGTGCCTGGAGTGAACCTGACAGGGGACGGTATGGCTACACCTTC.

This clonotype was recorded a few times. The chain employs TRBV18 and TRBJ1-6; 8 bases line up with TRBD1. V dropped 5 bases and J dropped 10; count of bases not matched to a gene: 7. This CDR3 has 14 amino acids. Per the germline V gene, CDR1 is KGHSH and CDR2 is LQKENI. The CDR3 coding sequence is TGTGCCAGCTCAAAGGACAGGGAACTGTCACCCCTCCACTTT. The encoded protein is CASSKDRELSPLHF.

CDR3 in DNA: TGTGCCAGCAGCCCTCGAGGGACCCAGTACTTC. It codes for CASSPRGTQYF. The chain links TRBV7-6 to TRBJ2-5; D is uncertain. Trimming cost V 5 bases and J 7 bases, with 8 bases left between them. Germline loops: CDR1 SGHVS, CDR2 FNYEAQ. The CDR3 extends over 11 amino acids. The full variable domain, rest sourced from reference TRBV7-6 and TRBJ2-5, is GAGVSQSPRYKVTKRGQDVALRCDPISGHVSLYWYRQALGQGPEFLTYFNYEAQQDKSGLPNDRFSAERPEGSISTLTIQRTEQRDSAMYRCASSPRGTQYFGPGTRLLVL.